The source of this TCR beta chain is a study of blood T cell repertoires in COVID-19. V was pared by 1 base and J by 6 bases, with 15 bases between. From germline, CDR1 is SGHTA and CDR2 FQGNSA. CDR3 length equals 15 residues. Recovery meant two consecutive negative NP/OP PCR tests, professional clearance, or resolved symptoms. TCRdb's copy holds only in-frame clones and misses some; the assay was immunoSEQ multiplex PCR. The table lists roughly 350,000 clones, more than 90% of them singletons. The source material was PBMCs or T cells enriched from blood (not recorded which). This receptor was identified in a woman in her thirties who had recovered from COVID-19. The chain employs TRBV7-2 and TRBJ1-2, with D hard to call. CDR3 region: CASSLGLPPTDGYTF. For the CDR3, the DNA is TGTGCCAGCAGCTTAGGACTACCCCCTACCGATGGCTACACCTTC.